The T cell receptor (beta chain) under discussion was sequenced for a study of blood T cell repertoires in COVID-19. Study information: Both acute and convalescent COVID-19 samples were obtained from the United States, Italy and Spain.

As processed by the authors: Nucleated cell number was recorded as an estimate derived from reference gene primer amplification. Using immunoSEQ multiplex PCR, the repertoire was profiled, and TCRdb retains in-frame clones only, with some absent. Clone size and V and J calls were adopted from that table, with D and trimming inferred from the DNA. The table records roughly 65,000 clones, approximately 78% of them present only once. Trimming shortened V by 1 base and J by 14 bases, and 14 bases separated the two germline ends. CDR3 length: 12 residues. The chain recombines TRBV12-3 or TRBV12-4 with TRBJ1-2; tentative D call: TRBD1 (5 bases). The specimen sequenced was peripheral blood. The receptor comes from a man aged 80 or over with acute or convalescent COVID-19. Written as DNA, the CDR3 is TGTGCCAGCAGTTTAGGCCCCGGAGGGGTAACCTTC. Amino acid sequence: CASSLGPGGVTF.